This TCR beta chain was recorded in a study of blood T cell repertoires in COVID-19. Study context: Samples taken during acute and convalescent COVID-19 were collected in the United States, Italy and Spain. In each case, the material was cDNA or gDNA derived from T cells, B-cell-depleted T cells, or PBMCs.

In the original workflow: Counts of nucleated cells, estimated from reference gene primer amplification, were obtained. Produced via immunoSEQ multiplex PCR; TCRdb's table is partial and in-frame only. The DNA gave D and trimming, while V, J and clone size come from that table. The top ten clones hold roughly 2.1% of a sample with tens of thousands of clones, roughly nine tenths of them seen once. The CDR3 totals 14 residues. The J segment lost 4 bases and the V segment lost 5 bases, leaving 5 bases of the junction unmatched. Germline values: CDR1 LNHNV, CDR2 YYDKDF (reference sequence). V and J are TRBV15 and TRBJ2-7; the match to TRBD1 covers 10 bases. The sequenced sample consisted of peripheral blood. The source of this sequence is a man aged 50-60 years with active or convalescent COVID-19. The CDR3 DNA is TGTGCCACCAGCCGACAGGGGGCTGAATACGAGCAGTACTTC. Amino acids: CATSRQGAEYEQYF. Drawing the rest from reference TRBV15 and TRBJ2-7, the complete variable domain is DAMVIQNPRYQVTQFGKPVTLSCSQTLNHNVMYWYQQKSSQAPKLLFHYYDKDFNNEADTPDNFQSRRPNTSFCFLDIRSPGLGDTAMYLCATSRQGAEYEQYFGPGTRLTVT.